The 26 T cell receptor beta chains listed next were all sequenced from one sample in a study of cytomegalovirus exposure and HLA in healthy donors. The PCR ran on 60 Vbeta and 13 Jbeta primers. Generated by immunoSEQ multiplex PCR, the TCRdb table keeps only in-frame clones and is missing some. The data show more than 150,000 clones, about 82% seen once. Sequencing was done on a sample of PBMCs. The source of these receptors is a man younger than 35 in good health and CMV-seronegative.

The chain recombines TRBV6-5 with TRBJ1-1; D perhaps matches TRBD1 (5 bases). Trimming cost V 0 bases and J 3 bases, with 8 bases left between them. This CDR3 spans 14 amino acids. Looked up from germline, CDR1 is MNHEY and CDR2 is SVGAGI. DNA for the CDR3: TGTGCCAGCAGTTACTCGGGGGAGGACACTGAAGCTTTCTTT. This codes for CASSYSGEDTEAFF.

This chain connects TRBV5-1 to TRBJ2-7; 10 bases fit TRBD2. Trimming at V came to 1 base and at J to 2 bases, leaving 3 bases not matched to a gene. CDR3 length equals 15 residues. In germline, CDR1 is SGHRS, CDR2 YFSETQ. The CDR3 DNA follows: TGCGCCAGCAGCTTGACTAGCGGGGTGGCCTACGAGCAGTACTTC. Translated: CASSLTSGVAYEQYF.

The gene calls are TRBV27 and TRBJ2-1; a possible D gene is TRBD2 (6 bases). Trimming removed 2 bases at V and 4 bases at J, with 12 bases between. The germline gives CDR1 MNHEY, CDR2 SMNVEV (reference sequence). The CDR3 totals 15 residues. The DNA for the CDR3 is TGTGCCAGCAGTTTAGTAAGCGGGCTTTACAATGAGCAGTTCTTC. Its translation is CASSLVSGLYNEQFF.

The chain carries TRBV7-8 and TRBJ1-2; D gene unclear. CDR1 SGHVS and CDR2 FQNEAQ come from the germline V gene. V was trimmed by 3 bases and J by 8 bases, leaving 13 bases between them. The CDR3 spans 13 residues. CDR3 coding DNA: TGTGCCAGCAGCTTGGTATTTGGCCTGGGCTACACCTTC. Translation: CASSLVFGLGYTF.

This sequence joins TRBV6-6 and TRBJ2-7, with 8 bases fitting TRBD2. J was trimmed by 4 bases and V by 5 bases; bases with no gene match: 7. CDR1 and CDR2 (germline): MNHNY, SVGAGI (reference sequence). The CDR3 spans 14 residues. CDR3 sequence: CASSRREGLYEQYF. The CDR3 nucleotides read TGTGCCAGCAGTCGTCGGGAGGGCCTTTACGAGCAGTACTTC.

The CDR3, as DNA: TGTGCCAGCAGCTTGATGACGGGGGGAGTGGGGACTGAAGCTTTCTTT. Its protein is CASSLMTGGVGTEAFF. The J gene is TRBJ1-1, the V gene TRBV5-4, with TRBD1 as a possible D gene (5 bases). The CDR3 loop spans 16 amino acids. Trimming shortened V by 1 base and J by 5 bases, and 18 bases separated the two germline ends. CDR1 is SGHNT, CDR2 YYREEE, per germline (reference sequence).

The chain couples TRBV7-9 to TRBJ2-2; 13 bases match TRBD2. J gave up 4 bases and V 5 bases, and 7 bases lay outside the gene matches. The germline CDR1 and CDR2 sequences are SEHNR and FQNEAQ (reference sequence). The CDR3 sequence is 17 residues long. The CDR3 here is CASSPTSGGAVTGELFF. CDR3 DNA sequence: TGTGCCAGCAGCCCCACTAGCGGGGGGGCGGTCACCGGGGAGCTGTTTTTT.

A few counts support this clone. This chain connects TRBV12-1 to TRBJ2-7; the D segment call TRBD2 is taken from the table without a DNA check. TRBV12-1 is labeled a pseudogene. The CDR3 is 15 amino acids. CDR3 DNA sequence: TGTGCCAGCAGCTTCCGACCTAAGGCTCTAGGAGAGCAGTACTTC. Its translation is CASSFRPKALGEQYF.

This chain uses TRBV28 with TRBJ1-5; 7 bases line up with TRBD1. Germline CDR1 is MDHEN and CDR2 is SYDVKM. After removal of 4 bases from V and 4 bases from J, the junction contained 16 bases not matched to a gene. The CDR3 consists of 18 residues. The CDR3 here is CASSSAYRQGMWNQPQHF. The CDR3, as DNA: TGTGCCAGCAGTTCCGCCTACCGACAGGGTATGTGGAATCAGCCCCAGCATTTT.

The V call is TRBV5-1, the J call TRBJ2-6, with 13 bases identical to TRBD2. The CDR3 is 18 residues long. Trimming removed 4 bases from V and 4 bases from J; junction bases left unmatched: 8. Germline V gene lookup returns CDR1 SGHRS and CDR2 YFSETQ. CDR3 bases: TGCGCCAGCAGCGGAGGACTAGCGGGAGCGGGAGGGGCCAACGTCCTGACTTTC. Protein product: CASSGGLAGAGGANVLTF.

The chain carries TRBV5-1 and TRBJ1-2, with D perhaps matching TRBD1 (5 bases). Germline CDR1 and CDR2: SGHRS and YFSETQ. The V gene lost 0 bases and the J gene lost 7 bases, with 10 bases spanning the gap. This CDR3 is built from 13 residues. The CDR3 reads CASSLAREGGYTF. The CDR3 DNA sequence: TGCGCCAGCAGCTTGGCCAGGGAGGGTGGCTACACCTTC.

This clone was seen a few times. V is TRBV15 and J is TRBJ1-4; TRBD1 might be the D (5 bases). The germline V and J ends were trimmed by 1 base and 0 bases, with 9 bases remaining between them. The CDR3 contains 16 residues. The germline gives CDR1 LNHNV, CDR2 YYDKDF (reference sequence). In DNA form, the CDR3 reads TGTGCCACCAGCAGAGTAGGGACTTCAACTAATGAAAAACTGTTTTTT. It yields the protein CATSRVGTSTNEKLFF.

The gene calls are TRBV2 and TRBJ2-5, with 7 bases identical to TRBD1. This CDR3 contains 12 residues. V dropped 6 bases and J dropped 2; count of bases not matched to a gene: 0. Germline V gene data show CDR1 as SNHLY and CDR2 as FYNNEI. CDR3 in DNA: TGTGCCAGCAGGGGACAGCAAGAGACCCAGTACTTC. Translating gives CASRGQQETQYF.

This clone was observed a handful of times. The chain couples TRBV27 to TRBJ1-2; 8 bases line up with TRBD1. The V gene's germline CDR1 is MNHEY and CDR2 SMNVEV (reference sequence). Germline trimming cut 4 bases from V and 8 bases from J; bases unmatched to any gene: 6. The CDR3 contains 13 residues. For the CDR3, the DNA is TGTGCCAGCAGTTACCAGGGGGCGTGGGGCTACACCTTC. Protein: CASSYQGAWGYTF.

The sample holds a few counts of this clone. The chain recombines TRBV6-1 with TRBJ1-1; TRBD1 is a possible D gene (6 bases). Trimming took 5 bases from V and 11 from J, leaving 12 bases between them. This CDR3 has 11 residues. Germline lookup yields CDR1 MNHNS and CDR2 SASEGT. The CDR3 spells CASSTGSWAFF. CDR3 in DNA: TGTGCCAGCAGTACAGGGTCCTGGGCTTTCTTT.

V usage is TRBV12-5 and J usage is TRBJ2-2; D is unclear. Trimming cost V 7 bases and J 5 bases, with 11 bases left between them. The CDR3 runs 13 residues. Germline V gene lookup returns CDR1 LGHNT and CDR2 FRNRAP. CDR3 residues: CASVAGGTGELFF. The CDR3 DNA reads TGTGCTAGTGTGGCAGGTGGGACCGGGGAGCTGTTTTTT.

The J gene is TRBJ1-6, the V gene TRBV21-1. TRBV21-1 corresponds to a pseudogene. The CDR3 is 18 amino acids. CDR3 protein: CASSNGWSPSSYNSPLHF. The CDR3 DNA reads as TGTGCCAGCAGCAACGGGTGGTCCCCGAGCTCCTATAATTCACCCCTCCACTTT.

The V and J genes are TRBV7-3 and TRBJ1-1; unclear D gene. The V and J ends lost 4 bases and 5 bases respectively, with 17 bases between them. Germline assignment: CDR1 SGHTA and CDR2 FQGTGA. The CDR3 spans 15 residues. This chain's CDR3 is CASSSWGGGGTEAFF. CDR3 DNA: TGTGCCAGCAGCTCCTGGGGAGGCGGCGGGACTGAAGCTTTCTTT.

The chain links TRBV5-6 to TRBJ1-5, with a possible D match to TRBD1 (5 bases). The CDR3 consists of 15 residues. CDR1 and CDR2 (germline): SGHDT, YYEEEE. Trimming shortened V by 2 bases and J by 0 bases, and 9 bases separated the two germline ends. Here the CDR3 DNA reads TGTGCCAGCAGCTTAAACAGGCTTAGCAATCAGCCCCAGCATTTT. It translates to CASSLNRLSNQPQHF.

The V gene is TRBV28, the J gene TRBJ1-4, with 12 bases identical to TRBD1. The V segment lost 2 bases and the J segment 16 bases; nucleotides outside the gene matches: 8. This CDR3 is 14 amino acids long. Germline CDR1 reads MDHEN; CDR2 reads SYDVKM. CDR3 residues: CASSLGTGGRPQFF. The CDR3 DNA reads as TGTGCCAGCAGTTTAGGGACAGGGGGCCGCCCGCAGTTTTTT.

V usage is TRBV10-3 and J usage is TRBJ2-7, with TRBD2 matching over 7 bases. The germline gives CDR1 ENHRY, CDR2 SYGVKD. With V trimmed by 3 bases and J by 5 bases, 7 bases remained unmatched. The CDR3 extends over 14 amino acids. CDR3: CAISERREKHEQYF. CDR3 sequence (DNA): TGTGCCATCAGTGAACGGCGGGAGAAACACGAGCAGTACTTC.

The chain has TRBV5-1 and TRBJ2-3; D perhaps matches TRBD1 (5 bases). In germline, CDR1 is SGHRS, CDR2 YFSETQ. V was clipped by 0 bases and J by 0 bases, with 5 bases between them. The CDR3 sequence is 14 residues long. CDR3 coding DNA: TGCGCCAGCAGCTTGGGACAGAGCACAGATACGCAGTATTTT. This sequence encodes CASSLGQSTDTQYF.

The rearrangement links TRBV2 to TRBJ1-2; unclear D gene. V lost 3 bases, J lost 0 bases, and 11 bases lay in between. Looked up from germline, CDR1 is SNHLY and CDR2 is FYNNEI. The CDR3 sequence is 15 residues long. The CDR3 sequence is CASSESPKANYGYTF. CDR3 nucleotides: TGTGCCAGCAGTGAGAGCCCCAAAGCTAACTATGGCTACACCTTC. Complete variable domain (other parts from reference TRBV2 and TRBJ1-2): EPEVTQTPSHQVTQMGQEVILRCVPISNHLYFYWYRQILGQKVEFLVSFYNNEISEKSEIFDDQFSVERPDGSNFTLKIRSTKLEDSAMYFCASSESPKANYGYTFGSGTRLTVV.

The chain combines TRBV10-2 with TRBJ1-1; perhaps TRBD1 as D (6 bases). V lost 6 bases and J lost 4, with 12 bases in between. Germline CDR1 reads WSHSY; CDR2 reads SAAADI. CDR3 size: 13 residues. CDR3 DNA sequence: TGCGCCAGCAGGTCAGGGGTACCCACTGAAGCTTTCTTT. It encodes CASRSGVPTEAFF.

This sequence joins TRBV27 and TRBJ1-1, with D perhaps TRBD1 (6 bases). The CDR3 loop spans 13 amino acids. V was trimmed by 8 bases and J by 3 bases, leaving 13 bases between them. Germline V gene sequence: CDR1 MNHEY, CDR2 SMNVEV (reference sequence). The CDR3 DNA reads as TGTGCCAGCCGAGGGGGGGTAGACACTGAAGCTTTCTTT. It is translated as CASRGGVDTEAFF.

The J gene is TRBJ1-1, the V gene TRBV19, with D perhaps TRBD1 (5 bases). The ends were cut back, 2 bases at V and 1 base at J, with 11 bases in the middle. CDR1 and CDR2 (germline): LNHDA, SQIVND (reference sequence). CDR3 length: 15 amino acids. CDR3 sequence: CASSIWGAGNTEAFF. The CDR3, as DNA: TGTGCCAGTAGTATATGGGGCGCTGGGAACACTGAAGCTTTCTTT.